The 12 T cell receptor beta chains given below trace back to one sample, sequenced in a study of T cells after yellow fever vaccination. Via MiXCR, TCRdb re-called the 5' RACE reads, giving one row per CDR3 protein. The table records 68,000 or so distinct CDR3 sequences, less than 8.5% of them present only once. The specimen was CD8+ T cells sorted from PBMCs, collected 15 days after the yellow fever booster vaccination. These receptors were taken from a man aged 30 to 39 who received the YFV17D yellow fever vaccine.

Many counts were recorded for this clonotype. The J gene is TRBJ2-1, the V gene TRBV25-1; D is perhaps TRBD1 (6 bases). Germline V lookup: CDR1 MGHDK, CDR2 SYGVNS. The ends were cut back, 7 bases at V and 5 bases at J, with 15 bases in the middle. This CDR3 is built from 14 residues. DNA of the CDR3: TGTGCCAGCAATGGTTGGGGGCGAAACAATGAGCAGTTCTTC. It yields the protein CASNGWGRNNEQFF.

Only a few counts were recorded for this clonotype. The chain uses TRBV28 and TRBJ2-7; D is possibly TRBD1 or TRBD2 (6 bases each). Deletions cut 2 bases from V and 6 bases from J, with 14 bases between. The CDR3 totals 14 residues. Germline V gene sequence: CDR1 MDHEN, CDR2 SYDVKM. This CDR3 is CASSLRGRVGEQYF. CDR3 DNA: TGTGCCAGCAGTTTACGGGGGCGGGTGGGCGAGCAGTACTTC.

There are many counts of this clonotype. V usage is TRBV27 and J usage is TRBJ2-1, with 11 nucleotides matching TRBD1. Germline values: CDR1 MNHEY, CDR2 SMNVEV (reference sequence). This CDR3 is 18 amino acids long. J gave up 2 bases and V 5 bases, and 11 bases lay outside the gene matches. The DNA for the CDR3 is TGTGCCAGCAGTAAAACCGGGACAGGGGGGCGCGCCTACAATGAGCAGTTCTTC. It encodes CASSKTGTGGRAYNEQFF.

This clonotype was seen many times. The V gene is TRBV7-8, the J gene TRBJ2-3, with D perhaps TRBD2 (5 bases). This CDR3 is built from 16 residues. The V end lost 5 bases, the J end lost 4 bases, and 19 bases lay between the germline ends. In germline, CDR1 is SGHVS, CDR2 FQNEAQ. CDR3 sequence (DNA): TGTGCCAGCAGCGAAACATGGTCCGGGGTGGCAGATACGCAGTATTTT. Translating gives CASSETWSGVADTQYF.

This clonotype was detected ten times or more. The V gene is TRBV5-1, the J gene TRBJ2-7; D is unclear. The length of the CDR3 is 11 residues. Germline CDR1 reads SGHRS; CDR2 reads YFSETQ. V was trimmed by 3 bases and J by 3 bases, leaving 4 bases between them. This chain's CDR3 is CASSSYYEQYF. CDR3 sequence (DNA): TGCGCCAGCAGCTCATACTACGAGCAGTACTTC.

This clonotype was seen repeatedly, ten times or more. The genes are TRBV4-3 and TRBJ2-1; 7 bases match TRBD2. CDR1 and CDR2 (germline): LGHNA, YSLEER. J lost 5 bases, V lost 4 bases, and 11 bases had no gene match. The CDR3 length is 16 residues. This CDR3 reads CASSLAVASGHNEQFF. The CDR3 DNA sequence: TGCGCCAGCAGCCTTGCCGTGGCTAGCGGACACAATGAGCAGTTCTTC.

This clonotype has at least ten counts. This chain connects TRBV14 to TRBJ2-7; D might be TRBD2 (7 bases). Germline loops: CDR1 SGHDN, CDR2 FVKESK. Between the trimmed V and J ends, which lost 0 bases and 2 bases, there was a span of 20 bases. The CDR3 covers 18 residues. The CDR3 DNA is TGTGCCAGCAGCCAAGACTCGGGGGGCGATCTTGGGGCCTACGAGCAGTACTTC. Translation gives CASSQDSGGDLGAYEQYF.

This clonotype was counted many times. This chain joins TRBV28 and TRBJ2-7; no clear D. V was pared by 3 bases and J by 3 bases, with 9 bases between. The length of the CDR3 is 13 residues. The germline CDR1 and CDR2 sequences are MDHEN and SYDVKM. This chain's CDR3 is CASSFDSSYEQYF. The CDR3 DNA follows: TGTGCCAGCAGTTTTGACTCTAGCTACGAGCAGTACTTC. The variable domain in full, completed from reference TRBV28 and TRBJ2-7, reads DVKVTQSSRYLVKRTGEKVFLECVQDMDHENMFWYRQDPGLGLRLIYFSYDVKMKEKGDIPEGYSVSREKKERFSLILESASTNQTSMYLCASSFDSSYEQYFGPGTRLTVT.

This clonotype was observed at least ten times. CDR3 coding DNA: TGCGCCAGCAGTGTCTCGCGCGACACCTACAATGAGCAGTTCTTC. This translates into CASSVSRDTYNEQFF. The chain has TRBV10-2 and TRBJ2-1; no clear D. The length of the CDR3 is 15 residues. V was clipped by 4 bases and J by 2 bases, with 12 bases between them. Germline V gene lookup returns CDR1 WSHSY and CDR2 SAAADI.

At least ten counts were recorded for this clonotype. V usage is TRBV7-2 and J usage is TRBJ2-7; 11 bases align to TRBD1. Trimming removed 5 bases from V and 5 bases from J; junction bases left unmatched: 8. This CDR3 contains 15 residues. Germline CDR1 SGHTA, CDR2 FQGNSA. CDR3 DNA: TGTGCCAGCAGCCAGGACAGGGGGCGCAGAAACGAGCAGTACTTC. Translating gives CASSQDRGRRNEQYF. Full variable domain (outside the CDR3, taken from reference TRBV7-2 and TRBJ2-7): GAGVSQSPSNKVTEKGKDVELRCDPISGHTALYWYRQSLGQGLEFLIYFQGNSAPDKSGLPSDRFSAERTGGSVSTLTIQRTQQEDSAVYLCASSQDRGRRNEQYFGPGTRLTVT.

This clonotype was seen repeatedly, ten times or more. The chain couples TRBV15 to TRBJ2-3, with TRBD2 identical over 11 bases. Per the germline V gene, CDR1 is LNHNV and CDR2 is YYDKDF (reference sequence). The CDR3 length is 17 residues. Trimming at V came to 0 bases and at J to 3 bases, leaving 5 bases not matched to a gene. The CDR3 sequence: CATSRDLTSGSTDTQYF. DNA for the CDR3: TGTGCCACCAGCAGAGATCTTACTAGCGGGAGTACAGATACGCAGTATTTT.

This clonotype has just a few counts. The V gene is TRBV12-3 or TRBV12-4, the J gene TRBJ2-1, with 8 bases aligning to TRBD2. V gave up 4 bases and J gave up 10 bases; unmatched junction bases: 6. This CDR3 is built from 13 residues. This CDR3 is CASSYGRAGEQFF. DNA for the CDR3: TGTGCCAGCAGTTACGGGAGGGCGGGGGAGCAGTTCTTC.